A single sample is the source of the 13 T cell receptor beta chains below, sequenced in a study of shared clonotypes between healthy human individuals. Sequencing was performed with immunoSEQ multiplex PCR; in TCRdb, only in-frame clones are kept and a portion is missing. Of about 820,000 clones listed, around 93% were seen once; the top ten hold approximately 25%. Naive CD8 isolation took CD45RO-negative cells positively selected for CCR7 and excluded terminally differentiated effector memory CD45RA+ cells. The specimen sequenced was naive CD8+ T cells sorted from blood. All receptors derive from a man under 40 in good health.

This clone was detected a few times. The rearrangement links TRBV4-1 to TRBJ2-7; D perhaps matches TRBD1 (5 bases). The CDR3 is 16 amino acids. In germline, CDR1 is MGHRA, CDR2 YSYEKL. Deletions cut 0 bases from V and 5 bases from J, with 17 bases between. The DNA of the CDR3 is TGCGCCAGCAGCCAAGAGCCCAGACAAGGGGTCGACGAGCAGTACTTC. It yields the protein CASSQEPRQGVDEQYF.

This clone came up once. The chain carries TRBV11-2 and TRBJ2-1; TRBD1 might be the D (5 bases). The CDR3 has 15 residues. Looked up from germline, CDR1 is SGHAT and CDR2 is FQNNGV. The V end was cut by 0 bases, the J end by 7 bases, with 13 bases between. The CDR3 DNA follows: TGTGCCAGCAGCTTAGATCTCAGGCAGGGAAATGAGCAGTTCTTC. It codes for CASSLDLRQGNEQFF. The full variable domain, with the rest looked up from reference TRBV11-2 and TRBJ2-1, is EAGVAQSPRYKIIEKRQSVAFWCNPISGHATLYWYQQILGQGPKLLIQFQNNGVVDDSQLPKDRFSAERLKGVDSTLKIQPAKLEDSAVYLCASSLDLRQGNEQFFGPGTRLTVL.

CDR3 protein: CASSLLARGGDTGELFF. The CDR3 DNA sequence: TGTGCCAGCAGCTTATTGGCGAGAGGGGGCGACACCGGGGAGCTGTTTTTT. The chain combines TRBV7-6 with TRBJ2-2; TRBD1 aligns across 7 bases. There are 17 residues in the CDR3. CDR1 is SGHVS, CDR2 FNYEAQ, per germline. Unmatched junction bases numbered 9, after V lost 2 bases and J lost 3 bases.

The chain combines TRBV28 with TRBJ1-5, with 9 bases identical to TRBD1. Trimming took 2 bases from V and 5 from J; bases not matched to a gene: 7. The CDR3 totals 16 residues. CDR1 and CDR2 from the germline V gene are MDHEN and SYDVKM. The CDR3 spells CASSLGPQGAHQPQHF. As DNA, the CDR3 is TGTGCCAGCAGTTTAGGGCCACAGGGGGCCCATCAGCCCCAGCATTTT.

The chain links TRBV13 to TRBJ2-2; 15 nucleotides line up with TRBD2. CDR1 is PRHDT, CDR2 FYEKMQ, per germline (reference sequence). V shed 4 bases, J shed 7 bases, and the junction held 7 bases outside the gene matches. The CDR3 totals 17 residues. CDR3: CASSSGLAGGLVGELFF. CDR3 sequence (DNA): TGTGCCAGCAGCTCCGGACTAGCGGGAGGGCTAGTCGGGGAGCTGTTTTTT.

The chain links TRBV7-6 to TRBJ2-2; TRBD1 matches 7 bases. The CDR3 consists of 16 residues. V shed 0 bases, J shed 4 bases, and the junction held 5 bases outside the gene matches. Germline V gene sequence: CDR1 SGHVS, CDR2 FNYEAQ. The CDR3 protein is CASSLAGGAFTGELFF. DNA of the CDR3: TGTGCCAGCAGCTTAGCAGGGGGCGCTTTCACCGGGGAGCTGTTTTTT.

V gene TRBV7-9 combines with J gene TRBJ1-2; D not resolved. The CDR3 totals 13 residues. CDR1 is SEHNR and CDR2 is FQNEAQ in the germline V gene (reference sequence). V lost 5 bases and J lost 7, with 14 bases in between. CDR3 DNA: TGTGCCAGCAGCCCTAGGACCCCGGGTGGCTACACCTTC. Translating it yields CASSPRTPGGYTF.

The rearrangement links TRBV5-1 to TRBJ2-1, with TRBD2 as a possible D gene (6 bases). CDR1 and CDR2 (germline): SGHRS, YFSETQ. The germline V and J ends were trimmed by 3 bases and 7 bases, with 8 bases remaining between them. CDR3 length: 12 residues. This CDR3 is CASSWAGNEQFF. DNA of the CDR3: TGCGCCAGCAGCTGGGCGGGGAATGAGCAGTTCTTC.

CDR3 loop: CASSSRDLRDEQYF. The CDR3, as DNA: TGTGCCAGCAGCTCCCGGGACCTCAGGGACGAGCAGTACTTC. The chain joins TRBV7-6 to TRBJ2-7; tentatively, D is TRBD1 or TRBD2 (5 bases each). The CDR3 loop spans 14 amino acids. The germline V gene has CDR1 SGHVS and CDR2 FNYEAQ. The ends were cut back, 4 bases at V and 5 bases at J, with 15 bases in the middle.

The chain uses TRBV27 and TRBJ2-7; D is ambiguous. This CDR3 has 13 residues. Trimming took 6 bases from V and 5 from J, leaving 14 bases between them. Germline CDR1 is MNHEY and CDR2 is SMNVEV (reference sequence). CDR3 sequence: CASRPLVTDEQYF. The CDR3 DNA reads TGTGCCAGCAGACCGTTAGTGACCGACGAGCAGTACTTC.

This chain uses TRBV7-9 with TRBJ2-5; perhaps TRBD1 as D (5 bases). Germline-derived CDR1 and CDR2 are SEHNR and FQNEAQ (reference sequence). Trimming left V 5 bases short and J 1 base short, with 11 bases between. The CDR3 consists of 14 residues. The CDR3 loop reads CASSPPQGQETQYF. The CDR3 nucleotides read TGTGCCAGCAGCCCCCCCCAGGGCCAAGAGACCCAGTACTTC.

The chain carries TRBV7-9 and TRBJ1-3, with TRBD1 as a possible D gene (6 bases). Trimming took off 9 bases at V and 1 base at J, with 13 bases between the two ends. The CDR3 has 14 amino acids. Germline-derived CDR1 and CDR2 are SEHNR and FQNEAQ (reference sequence). The CDR3 region is CASSRDTSGNTIYF. As DNA, the CDR3 is TGTGCCAGTTCCCGGGACACATCTGGAAACACCATATATTTT.

The CDR3 DNA reads TGTGCCAGCAGTGCGACTAGCGGGATGAATTCCTACAATGAGCAGTTCTTC. Protein product: CASSATSGMNSYNEQFF. V usage is TRBV6-4 and J usage is TRBJ2-1; TRBD2 matches 11 bases. Trimming at V came to 4 bases and at J to 1 base, leaving 6 bases not matched to a gene. Germline V lookup: CDR1 MRHNA, CDR2 SNTAGT. The CDR3 totals 17 residues.